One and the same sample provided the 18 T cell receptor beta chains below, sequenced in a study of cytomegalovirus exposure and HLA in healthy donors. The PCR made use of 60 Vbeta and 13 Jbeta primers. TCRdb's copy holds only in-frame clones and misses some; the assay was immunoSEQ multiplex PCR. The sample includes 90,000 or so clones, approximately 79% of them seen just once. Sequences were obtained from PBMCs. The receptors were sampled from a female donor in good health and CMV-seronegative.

The CDR3: CASSTDTIGNQPQHF. The CDR3 nucleotides are TGTGCCAGCAGTACGGACACGATTGGCAATCAGCCCCAGCATTTT. This chain joins TRBV28 and TRBJ1-5; D perhaps matches TRBD1 (5 bases). V lost 5 bases and J 2 bases, leaving 13 bases between the germline ends. Germline V gives CDR1 MDHEN, CDR2 SYDVKM. This CDR3 region has 15 residues.

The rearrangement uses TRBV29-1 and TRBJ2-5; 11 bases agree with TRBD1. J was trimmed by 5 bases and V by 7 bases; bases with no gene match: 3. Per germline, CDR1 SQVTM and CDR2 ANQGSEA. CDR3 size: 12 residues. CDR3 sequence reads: CSADRGQETQYF. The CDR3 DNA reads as TGCAGCGCGGACAGGGGGCAGGAGACCCAGTACTTC.

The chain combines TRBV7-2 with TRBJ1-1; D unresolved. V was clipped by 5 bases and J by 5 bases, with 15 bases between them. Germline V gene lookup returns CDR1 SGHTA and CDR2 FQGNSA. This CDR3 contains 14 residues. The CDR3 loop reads CASSLRLRGTEAFF. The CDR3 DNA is TGTGCCAGCAGCCTCCGCCTCCGGGGAACTGAAGCTTTCTTT.

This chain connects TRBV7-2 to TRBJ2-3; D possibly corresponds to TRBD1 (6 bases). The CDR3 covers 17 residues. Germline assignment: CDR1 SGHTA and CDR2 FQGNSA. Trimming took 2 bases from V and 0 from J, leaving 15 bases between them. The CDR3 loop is CASSLTSQGGSTDTQYF. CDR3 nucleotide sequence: TGTGCCAGCAGCTTAACGTCACAGGGTGGGAGCACAGATACGCAGTATTTT. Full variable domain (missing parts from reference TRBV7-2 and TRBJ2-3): GAGVSQSPSNKVTEKGKDVELRCDPISGHTALYWYRQSLGQGLEFLIYFQGNSAPDKSGLPSDRFSAERTGGSVSTLTIQRTQQEDSAVYLCASSLTSQGGSTDTQYFGPGTRLTVL.

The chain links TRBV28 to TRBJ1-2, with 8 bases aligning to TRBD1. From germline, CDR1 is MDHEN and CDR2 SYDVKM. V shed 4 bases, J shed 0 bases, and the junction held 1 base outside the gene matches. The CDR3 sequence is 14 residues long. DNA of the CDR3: TGTGCCAGCAGTTCAGGGGGCTCTAACTATGGCTACACCTTC. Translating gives CASSSGGSNYGYTF.

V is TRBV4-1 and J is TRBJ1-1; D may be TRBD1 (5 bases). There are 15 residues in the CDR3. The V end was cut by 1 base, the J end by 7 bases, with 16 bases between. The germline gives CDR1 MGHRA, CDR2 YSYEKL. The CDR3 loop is CASSQVVSPGYEAFF. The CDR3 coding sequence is TGCGCCAGCAGCCAAGTAGTATCGCCAGGGTATGAAGCTTTCTTT.

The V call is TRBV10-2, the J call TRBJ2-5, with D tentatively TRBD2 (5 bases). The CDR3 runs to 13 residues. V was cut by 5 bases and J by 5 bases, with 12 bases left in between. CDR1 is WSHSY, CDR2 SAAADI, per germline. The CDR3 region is CASSSDSPETQYF. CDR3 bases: TGCGCCAGCAGTTCGGACTCTCCGGAGACCCAGTACTTC.

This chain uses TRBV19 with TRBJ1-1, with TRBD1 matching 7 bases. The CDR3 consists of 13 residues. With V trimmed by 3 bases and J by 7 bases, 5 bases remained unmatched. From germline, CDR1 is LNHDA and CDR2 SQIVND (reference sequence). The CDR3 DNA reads TGTGCCAGTAGTATCCCCTGGACAGGTGAAGCTTTCTTT. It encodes CASSIPWTGEAFF.

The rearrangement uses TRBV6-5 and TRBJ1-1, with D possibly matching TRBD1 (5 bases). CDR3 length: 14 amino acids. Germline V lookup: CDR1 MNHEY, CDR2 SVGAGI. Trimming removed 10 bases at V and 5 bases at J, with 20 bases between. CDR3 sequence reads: CATREGALGTEAFF. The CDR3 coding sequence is TGTGCCACTAGAGAAGGGGCCCTAGGAACTGAAGCTTTCTTT.

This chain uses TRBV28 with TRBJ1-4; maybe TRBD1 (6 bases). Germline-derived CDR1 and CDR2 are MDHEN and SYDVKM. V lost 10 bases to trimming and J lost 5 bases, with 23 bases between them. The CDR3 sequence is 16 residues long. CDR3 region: CAKDRFRPQGNEKLFF. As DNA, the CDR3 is TGTGCCAAAGACAGGTTTAGACCTCAAGGAAATGAAAAACTGTTTTTT.

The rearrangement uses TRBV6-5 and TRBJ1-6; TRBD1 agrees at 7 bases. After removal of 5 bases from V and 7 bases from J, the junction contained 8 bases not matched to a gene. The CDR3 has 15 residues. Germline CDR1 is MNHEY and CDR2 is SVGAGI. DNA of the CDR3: TGTGCCAGCAGTCCCGGGAGGGACAGAAATTCACCCCTCCACTTT. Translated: CASSPGRDRNSPLHF.

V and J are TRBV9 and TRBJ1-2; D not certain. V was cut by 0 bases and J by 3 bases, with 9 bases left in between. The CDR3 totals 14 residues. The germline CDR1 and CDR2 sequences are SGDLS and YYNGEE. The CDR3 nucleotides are TGTGCCAGCAGCGTAGAGAGCGGGGACTATGGCTACACCTTC. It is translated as CASSVESGDYGYTF.

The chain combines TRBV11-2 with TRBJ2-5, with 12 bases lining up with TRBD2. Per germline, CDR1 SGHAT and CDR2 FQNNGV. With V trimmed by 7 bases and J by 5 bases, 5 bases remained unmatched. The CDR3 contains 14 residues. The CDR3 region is CASNLAGGPETQYF. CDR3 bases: TGTGCCAGCAACCTAGCGGGGGGGCCGGAGACCCAGTACTTC. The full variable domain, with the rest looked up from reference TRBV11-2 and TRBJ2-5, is EAGVAQSPRYKIIEKRQSVAFWCNPISGHATLYWYQQILGQGPKLLIQFQNNGVVDDSQLPKDRFSAERLKGVDSTLKIQPAKLEDSAVYLCASNLAGGPETQYFGPGTRLLVL.

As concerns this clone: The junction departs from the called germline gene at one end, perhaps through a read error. The CDR3 loop reads CASSESPGQGSETQHF. Written as DNA, the CDR3 is TGTGCCAGCAGTGAAAGCCCGGGACAGGGTTCAGAGACCCAGCACTTC. This chain connects TRBV6-1 to TRBJ2-5, with 9 bases fitting TRBD1. The CDR3 covers 16 residues. CDR1 is MNHNS and CDR2 is SASEGT in the germline V gene.

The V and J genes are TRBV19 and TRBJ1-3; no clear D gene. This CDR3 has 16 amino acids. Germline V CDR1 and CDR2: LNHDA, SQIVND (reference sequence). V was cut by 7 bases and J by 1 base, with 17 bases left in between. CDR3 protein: CASTPENGLSGNTIYF. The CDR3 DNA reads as TGTGCCAGTACTCCGGAGAACGGGTTATCTGGAAACACCATATATTTT.

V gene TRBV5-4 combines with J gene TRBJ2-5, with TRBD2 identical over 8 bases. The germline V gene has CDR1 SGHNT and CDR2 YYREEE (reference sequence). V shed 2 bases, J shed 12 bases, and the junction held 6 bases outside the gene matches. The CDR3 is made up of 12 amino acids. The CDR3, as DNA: TGTGCCAGCAGCTTTATCGCGGGAGGCGAGTACTTC. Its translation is CASSFIAGGEYF.

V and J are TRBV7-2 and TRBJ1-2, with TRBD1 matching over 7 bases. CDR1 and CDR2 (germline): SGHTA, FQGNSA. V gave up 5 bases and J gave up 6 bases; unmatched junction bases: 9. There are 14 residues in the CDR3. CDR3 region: CASSPDRQGNGYTF. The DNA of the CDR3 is TGTGCCAGCAGCCCCGACCGACAGGGTAATGGCTACACCTTC.

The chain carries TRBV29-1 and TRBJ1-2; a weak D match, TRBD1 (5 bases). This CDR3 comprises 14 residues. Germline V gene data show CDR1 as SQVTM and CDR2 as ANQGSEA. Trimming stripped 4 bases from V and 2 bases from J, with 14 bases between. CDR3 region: CSVGLGEENYGYTF. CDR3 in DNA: TGCAGCGTTGGATTGGGGGAGGAAAACTATGGCTACACCTTC.